The 8 T cell receptor beta chains below were found in one sample sequenced in a study of early T cells in non-severe SARS-CoV-2 infection (dated by TCRdb to about 2021). The library relied on 5' RACE. The instrument given in TCRdb is NextSeq 500. The public reads were quality trimmed at Q25 with fastp and then assembled into clones with MiXCR by TCRdb, keeping productive beta chains. One record per CDR3 amino acid sequence lists the most common genes and DNA. This sample comprises 43,000 or so distinct CDR3 sequences, under 7.5% of them detected only once. The ten largest account for approximately 8% of the sample. Material for sequencing was whole blood. These receptors all stem from an adult who was a healthcare worker with PCR-confirmed SARS-CoV-2 infection or an uninfected control (not recorded which).

The table lists this clonotype with a few counts. J is TRBJ2-2 and V is TRBV10-1; D is unclear. This CDR3 is 14 amino acids long. Trimming took off 2 bases at V and 4 bases at J, with 8 bases between the two ends. Germline V gives CDR1 WNHNN, CDR2 SYGVQD (reference sequence). The CDR3 DNA sequence: TGCGCCAGCAGTGAGCAGGCGGCCACCGGGGAGCTGTTTTTT. This codes for CASSEQAATGELFF.

This clonotype was counted many times. The rearrangement uses TRBV7-2 and TRBJ2-3, with D possibly TRBD1 on 6 matching bases. Germline V gene data show CDR1 as SGHTA and CDR2 as FQGNSA. The CDR3 is 13 amino acids. V was cut by 3 bases and J by 3 bases, with 7 bases left in between. CDR3 coding DNA: TGTGCCAGCAGCTTCGACAGGACAGATACGCAGTATTTT. It specifies CASSFDRTDTQYF.

By sample share, this clonotype is medium-sized (0.01 to 0.1%). This rearrangement joins TRBV11-2 to TRBJ2-3; D uncertain. Germline CDR1 is SGHAT and CDR2 is FQNNGV. V gave up 0 bases and J gave up 5 bases, with 6 bases separating them. The CDR3 length is 13 residues. As DNA, the CDR3 is TGTGCCAGCAGCTTAGATCTGGGAGATACGCAGTATTTT. It yields the protein CASSLDLGDTQYF.

This clonotype was seen ten or more times. The V call is TRBV6-2 or TRBV6-3, the J call TRBJ2-7; 8 bases align to TRBD1. Per germline, CDR1 MNHEY and CDR2 SVGEGT. The CDR3 runs 14 residues. With 4 bases clipped from V and 2 bases from J, the junction kept 4 bases outside the gene matches. Here the CDR3 reads CASSSRTGTYEQYF. The CDR3 region has the DNA TGTGCCAGCAGTTCCCGGACAGGGACCTACGAGCAGTACTTC.

The rearrangement uses TRBV5-1 and TRBJ2-1; the match to TRBD1 covers 7 bases. The germline V gene has CDR1 SGHRS and CDR2 YFSETQ. Trimming cost V 0 bases and J 4 bases; bases outside gene matches: 10. There are 17 residues in the CDR3. CDR3 coding DNA: TGCGCCAGCAGCTTGGCGAAGACAGGGATTAAGTACAATGAGCAGTTCTTC. Its protein is CASSLAKTGIKYNEQFF.

In its sample, this clonotype was seen a few times. The J gene is TRBJ2-3, the V gene TRBV6-1; 11 positions agree with TRBD1. Germline assignment: CDR1 MNHNS and CDR2 SASEGT. The CDR3 extends over 14 amino acids. V was pared by 6 bases and J by 3 bases, with 2 bases of the junction left unmatched. The CDR3 coding sequence is TGTGCCAGCAGGGACAGGGGGCCGACAGATACGCAGTATTTT. This translates into CASRDRGPTDTQYF.

This clonotype has ten or more counts. This chain links TRBV20-1 with TRBJ2-7; D is perhaps TRBD2 (6 bases). The CDR3 has 14 residues. Trimming removed 2 bases at V and 0 bases at J, with 11 bases between. CDR1 is DFQATT, CDR2 SNEGSKA, per germline (reference sequence). The CDR3 is CSARTDGSSYEQYF. The CDR3 coding sequence is TGCAGTGCTAGAACCGACGGGAGCTCCTACGAGCAGTACTTC.

J is TRBJ2-7 and V is TRBV14, with D tentatively TRBD1 (6 bases). The germline V gene has CDR1 SGHDN and CDR2 FVKESK. This CDR3 spans 14 amino acids. The ends were cut back, 1 base at V and 3 bases at J, with 10 bases in the middle. CDR3 in amino acids: CASSQARQVYEQYF. DNA of the CDR3: TGTGCCAGCAGCCAAGCTAGACAGGTCTACGAGCAGTACTTC.